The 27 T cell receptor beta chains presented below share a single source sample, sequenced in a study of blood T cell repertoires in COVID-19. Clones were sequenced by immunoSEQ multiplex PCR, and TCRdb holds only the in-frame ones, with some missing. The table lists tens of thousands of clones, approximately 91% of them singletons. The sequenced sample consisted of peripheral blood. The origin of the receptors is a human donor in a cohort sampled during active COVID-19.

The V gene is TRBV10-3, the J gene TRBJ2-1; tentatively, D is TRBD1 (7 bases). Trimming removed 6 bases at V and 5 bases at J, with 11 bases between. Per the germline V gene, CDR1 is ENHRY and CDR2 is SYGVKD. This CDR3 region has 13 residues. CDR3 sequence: CAIRGGQNNEQFF. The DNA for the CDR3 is TGTGCCATCAGGGGGGGACAGAACAATGAGCAGTTCTTC.

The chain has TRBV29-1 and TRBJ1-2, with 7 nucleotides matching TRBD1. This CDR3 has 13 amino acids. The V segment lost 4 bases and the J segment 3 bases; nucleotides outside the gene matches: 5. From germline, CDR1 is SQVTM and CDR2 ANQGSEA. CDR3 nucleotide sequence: TGCAGCGTTGTGACAGGGACCTACTATGGCTACACCTTC. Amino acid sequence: CSVVTGTYYGYTF.

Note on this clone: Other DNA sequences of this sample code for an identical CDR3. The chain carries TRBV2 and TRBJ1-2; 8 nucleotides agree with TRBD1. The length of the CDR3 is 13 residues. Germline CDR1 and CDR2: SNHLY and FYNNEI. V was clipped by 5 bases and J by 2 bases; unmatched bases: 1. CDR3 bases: TGTGCCAGCAGTCGGGACAGGAACTATGGCTACACCTTC. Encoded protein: CASSRDRNYGYTF.

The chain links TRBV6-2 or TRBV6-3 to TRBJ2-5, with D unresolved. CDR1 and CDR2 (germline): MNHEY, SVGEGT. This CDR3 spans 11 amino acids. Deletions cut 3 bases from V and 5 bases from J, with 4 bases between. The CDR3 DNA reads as TGTGCCAGCAGTTATATCGAGACCCAGTACTTC. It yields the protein CASSYIETQYF.

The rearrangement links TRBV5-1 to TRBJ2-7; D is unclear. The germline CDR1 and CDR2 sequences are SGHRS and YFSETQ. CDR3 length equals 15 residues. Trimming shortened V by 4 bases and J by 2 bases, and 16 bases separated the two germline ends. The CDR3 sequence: CASSPTAAFPYEQYF. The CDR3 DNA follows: TGCGCCAGCAGCCCAACTGCCGCCTTCCCCTACGAGCAGTACTTC.

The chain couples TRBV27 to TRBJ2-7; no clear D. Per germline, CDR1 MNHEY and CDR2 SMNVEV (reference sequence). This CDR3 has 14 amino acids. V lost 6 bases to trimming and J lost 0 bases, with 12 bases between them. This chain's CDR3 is CASRNQETSYEQYF. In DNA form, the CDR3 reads TGTGCCAGCAGAAACCAGGAAACCTCCTACGAGCAGTACTTC.

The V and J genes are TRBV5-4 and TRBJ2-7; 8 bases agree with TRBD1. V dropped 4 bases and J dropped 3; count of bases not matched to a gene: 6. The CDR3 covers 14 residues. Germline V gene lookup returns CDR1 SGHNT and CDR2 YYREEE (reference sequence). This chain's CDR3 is CASSPGQENYEQYF. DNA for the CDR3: TGTGCCAGCAGCCCGGGACAGGAGAACTACGAGCAGTACTTC. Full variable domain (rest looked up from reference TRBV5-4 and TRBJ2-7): ETGVTQSPTHLIKTRGQQVTLRCSSQSGHNTVSWYQQALGQGPQFIFQYYREEENGRGNFPPRFSGLQFPNYSSELNVNALELDDSALYLCASSPGQENYEQYFGPGTRLTVT.

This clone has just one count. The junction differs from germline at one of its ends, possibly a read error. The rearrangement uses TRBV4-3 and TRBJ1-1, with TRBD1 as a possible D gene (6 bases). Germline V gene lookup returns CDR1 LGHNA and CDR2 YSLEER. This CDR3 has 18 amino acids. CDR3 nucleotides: TGCGCCAGCAGCCAAGAGCTAGGGGGTATGCTTTCTCCCTCAGCAACCCTTTTT. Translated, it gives CASSQELGGMLSPSATLF.

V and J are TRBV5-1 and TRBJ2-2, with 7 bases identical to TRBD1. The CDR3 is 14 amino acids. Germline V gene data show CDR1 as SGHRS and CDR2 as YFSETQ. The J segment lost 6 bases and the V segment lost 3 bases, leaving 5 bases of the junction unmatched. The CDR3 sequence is CASSWRGQAGELFF. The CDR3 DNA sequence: TGCGCCAGCAGCTGGAGAGGACAGGCCGGGGAGCTGTTTTTT.

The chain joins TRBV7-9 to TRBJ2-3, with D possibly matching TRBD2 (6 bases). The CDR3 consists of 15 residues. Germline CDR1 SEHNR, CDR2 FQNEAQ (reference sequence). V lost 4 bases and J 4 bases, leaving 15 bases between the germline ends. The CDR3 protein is CASSSRAGAADTQYF. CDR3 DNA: TGTGCCAGCAGCTCCCGAGCGGGTGCTGCAGATACGCAGTATTTT. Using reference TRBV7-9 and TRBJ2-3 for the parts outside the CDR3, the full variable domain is DTGVSQNPRHKITKRGQNVTFRCDPISEHNRLYWYRQTLGQGPEFLTYFQNEAQLEKSRLLSDRFSAERPKGSFSTLEIQRTEQGDSAMYLCASSSRAGAADTQYFGPGTRLTVL.

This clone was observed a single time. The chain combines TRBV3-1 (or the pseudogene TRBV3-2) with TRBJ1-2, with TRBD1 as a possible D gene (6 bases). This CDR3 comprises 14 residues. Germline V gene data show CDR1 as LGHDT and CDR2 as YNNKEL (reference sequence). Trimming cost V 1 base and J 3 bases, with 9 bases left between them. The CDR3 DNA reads TGTGCCAGCAGCCAAGGGGCAGGGGACTATGGCTACACCTTC. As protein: CASSQGAGDYGYTF.

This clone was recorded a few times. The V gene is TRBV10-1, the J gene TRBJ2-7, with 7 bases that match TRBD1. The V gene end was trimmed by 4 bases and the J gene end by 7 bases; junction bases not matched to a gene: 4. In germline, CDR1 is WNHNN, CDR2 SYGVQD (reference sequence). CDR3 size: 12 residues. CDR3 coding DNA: TGCGCCAGCAGTGGAGGGGGCAGTGAGCAGTACTTC. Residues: CASSGGGSEQYF.

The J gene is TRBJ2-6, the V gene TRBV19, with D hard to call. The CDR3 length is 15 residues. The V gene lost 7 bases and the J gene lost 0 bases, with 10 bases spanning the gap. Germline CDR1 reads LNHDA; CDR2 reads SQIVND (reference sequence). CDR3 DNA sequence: TGTGCCAGTAATGTCCGCGGCTCTGGGGCCAACGTCCTGACTTTC. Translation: CASNVRGSGANVLTF.

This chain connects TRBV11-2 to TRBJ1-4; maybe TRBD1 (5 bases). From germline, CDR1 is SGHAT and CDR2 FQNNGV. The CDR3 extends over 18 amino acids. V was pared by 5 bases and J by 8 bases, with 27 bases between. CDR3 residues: CASSTGSLRISVEEKLFF. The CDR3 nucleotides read TGTGCCAGCAGCACAGGATCACTCAGGATCTCAGTGGAGGAAAAACTGTTTTTT.

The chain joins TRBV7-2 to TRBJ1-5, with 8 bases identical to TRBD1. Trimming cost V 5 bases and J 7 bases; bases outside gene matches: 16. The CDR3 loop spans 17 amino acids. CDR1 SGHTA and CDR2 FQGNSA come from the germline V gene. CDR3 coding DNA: TGTGCCAGCAGCATCAACCAGCCCGGGCAGGGGGCCCAGCCCCAGCATTTT. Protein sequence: CASSINQPGQGAQPQHF.

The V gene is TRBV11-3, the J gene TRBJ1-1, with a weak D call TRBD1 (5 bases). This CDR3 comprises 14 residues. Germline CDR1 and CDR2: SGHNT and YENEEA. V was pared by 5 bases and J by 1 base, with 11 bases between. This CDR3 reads CASSVGGRNTEAFF. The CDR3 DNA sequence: TGTGCCAGCAGCGTCGGGGGTCGGAACACTGAAGCTTTCTTT.

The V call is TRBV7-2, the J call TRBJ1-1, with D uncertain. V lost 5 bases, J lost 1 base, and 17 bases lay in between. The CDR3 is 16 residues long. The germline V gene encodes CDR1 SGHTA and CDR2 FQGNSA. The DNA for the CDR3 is TGTGCCAGCAGCCTAAGAAGCTCCCCGGGGAACACTGAAGCTTTCTTT. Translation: CASSLRSSPGNTEAFF.

As DNA, the CDR3 is TGTGCCAGCTCACCAATCCCTCAGGGCGGCTATGGCTACACCTTC. It translates to CASSPIPQGGYGYTF. V gene TRBV18 combines with J gene TRBJ1-2, with a possible D match to TRBD1 (5 bases). The V end lost 2 bases, the J end lost 4 bases, and 14 bases lay between the germline ends. CDR1 is KGHSH and CDR2 is LQKENI in the germline V gene. CDR3 size: 15 residues.

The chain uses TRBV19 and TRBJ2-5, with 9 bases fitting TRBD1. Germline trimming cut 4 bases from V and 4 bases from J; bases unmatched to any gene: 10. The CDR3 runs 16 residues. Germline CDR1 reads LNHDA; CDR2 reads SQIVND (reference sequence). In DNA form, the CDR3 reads TGTGCCAGTAGTAGACAGGGGACAGGGAGGGGAGAGACCCAGTACTTC. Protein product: CASSRQGTGRGETQYF.

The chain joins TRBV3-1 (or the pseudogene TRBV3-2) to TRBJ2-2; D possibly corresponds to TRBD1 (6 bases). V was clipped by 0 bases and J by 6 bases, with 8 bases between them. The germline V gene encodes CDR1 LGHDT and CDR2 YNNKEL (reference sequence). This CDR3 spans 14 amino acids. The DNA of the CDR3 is TGTGCCAGCAGCCAAGACTGGACAGCCGGGGAGCTGTTTTTT. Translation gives CASSQDWTAGELFF.

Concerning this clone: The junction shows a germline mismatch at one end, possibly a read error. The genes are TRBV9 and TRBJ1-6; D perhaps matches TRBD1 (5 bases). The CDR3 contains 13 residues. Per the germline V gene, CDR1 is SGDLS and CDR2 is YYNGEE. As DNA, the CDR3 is TGTGCCAGCACCGCAGGGTTGAGTTCACCCCTCTACTTT. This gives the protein CASTAGLSSPLYF.

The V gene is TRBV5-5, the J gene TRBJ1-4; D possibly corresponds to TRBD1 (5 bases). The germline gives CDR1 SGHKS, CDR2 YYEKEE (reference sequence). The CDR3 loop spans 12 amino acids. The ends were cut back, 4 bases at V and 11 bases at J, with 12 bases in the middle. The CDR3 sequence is CASSPGRGKLFF. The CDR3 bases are TGTGCCAGCAGCCCGGGGAGGGGTAAACTGTTTTTT.

The CDR3: CASSLREGLGNEQFF. Written as DNA, the CDR3 is TGTGCCAGCAGTCTACGAGAGGGTTTGGGCAATGAGCAGTTCTTC. The chain joins TRBV6-5 to TRBJ2-1; TRBD2 might be the D (5 bases). The CDR3 totals 15 residues. In germline, CDR1 is MNHEY, CDR2 SVGAGI. The germline V and J ends were trimmed by 5 bases and 6 bases, with 17 bases remaining between them.

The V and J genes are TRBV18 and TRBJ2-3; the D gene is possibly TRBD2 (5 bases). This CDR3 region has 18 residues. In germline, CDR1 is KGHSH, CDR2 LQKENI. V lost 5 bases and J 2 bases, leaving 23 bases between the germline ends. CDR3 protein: CASSSRTASARDTDTQYF. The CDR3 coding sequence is TGTGCCAGCTCATCACGGACGGCTTCCGCGAGGGACACAGATACGCAGTATTTT. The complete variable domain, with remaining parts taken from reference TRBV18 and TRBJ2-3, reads NAGVMQNPRHLVRRRGQEARLRCSPMKGHSHVYWYRQLPEEGLKFMVYLQKENIIDESGMPKERFSAEFPKEGPSILRIQQVVRGDSAAYFCASSSRTASARDTDTQYFGPGTRLTVL.

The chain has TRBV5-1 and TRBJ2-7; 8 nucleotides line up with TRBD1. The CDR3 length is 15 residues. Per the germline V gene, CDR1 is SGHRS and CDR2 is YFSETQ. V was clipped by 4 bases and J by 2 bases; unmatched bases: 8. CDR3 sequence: CASSRQGLVAYEQYF. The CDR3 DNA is TGCGCCAGCAGCCGACAGGGGTTAGTGGCCTACGAGCAGTACTTC.

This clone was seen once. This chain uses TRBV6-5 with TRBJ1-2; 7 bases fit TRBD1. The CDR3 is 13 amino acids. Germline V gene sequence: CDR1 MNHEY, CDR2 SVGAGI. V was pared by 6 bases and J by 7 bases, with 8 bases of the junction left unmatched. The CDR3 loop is CASSQQGIGGYTF. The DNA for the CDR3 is TGTGCCAGCAGCCAACAGGGGATTGGTGGCTACACCTTC.

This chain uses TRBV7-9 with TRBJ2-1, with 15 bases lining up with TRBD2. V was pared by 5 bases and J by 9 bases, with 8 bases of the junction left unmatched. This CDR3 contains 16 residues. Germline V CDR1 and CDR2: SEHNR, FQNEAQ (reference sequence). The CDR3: CASSIWTSGGAGEQFF. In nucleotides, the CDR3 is TGTGCCAGCAGCATCTGGACTAGCGGGGGGGCTGGTGAGCAGTTCTTC.